The clone carrying this T cell receptor beta chain has at least ten counts. Time point described: patch test 3, about 24 weeks after DPC sensitization. Regarding treatment: therapeutic diphenylcyclopropenone sensitization with weekly scalp DPC. Unfractionated whole blood was the source from which total RNA was extracted. These data are taken from a study of human T cells and chemical hapten exposure. Germline V CDR1 and CDR2: DFQATT, SNEGSKA (reference sequence). The CDR3 contains 15 residues. The V segment lost 0 bases and the J segment 5 bases; nucleotides outside the gene matches: 7. In TCRdb, the RACE reads were re-called with MiXCR into one record per CDR3 protein. The sample has around 40,000 distinct CDR3 sequences, 9.5% to 15% seen once.

This material consisted of whole blood, taken in connection with sensitization to the hapten diphenylcyclopropenone (DPC). The V gene is TRBV20-1, the J gene TRBJ2-7; 10 bases are a match to TRBD2. This receptor was obtained from a woman aged 40 to 50 with alopecia areata. Some clones in this sample may be carry-over from other donors' samples. CDR3 region: CSARDRASGSHEQYF. For the CDR3, the DNA is TGCAGTGCTAGAGATCGAGCTAGCGGGAGCCACGAGCAGTACTTC.